Presented here are 19 T cell receptor beta chains from one specimen sequenced in a study of control samples from healthy donors and cancer patients. Clones were sequenced by immunoSEQ multiplex PCR, and TCRdb holds only the in-frame ones, with some missing. The sample consists of 90,000 or so clones, 88% of them appearing once. Source material: blood. These TCRs come from a woman between 65 and 79 years old in good health.

The chain is built from TRBV19 and TRBJ1-1, with D possibly matching TRBD1 (5 bases). V was clipped by 7 bases and J by 7 bases, with 13 bases between them. The germline V gene has CDR1 LNHDA and CDR2 SQIVND (reference sequence). This CDR3 is 12 amino acids long. CDR3 coding DNA: TGTGCCAGTAACGTGGGGGTTGGTGAAGCTTTCTTT. It translates to CASNVGVGEAFF.

V and J are TRBV19 and TRBJ2-2; D is ambiguous. The CDR3 spans 13 residues. Trimming stripped 2 bases from V and 6 bases from J, with 7 bases between. Germline V CDR1 and CDR2: LNHDA, SQIVND (reference sequence). DNA for the CDR3: TGTGCCAGTAGTATAACGACCCCCGGGGAGCTGTTTTTT. It is translated as CASSITTPGELFF.

V usage is TRBV7-9 and J usage is TRBJ2-3; no reliable D call. V gave up 3 bases and J gave up 4 bases, with 2 bases separating them. Germline assignment: CDR1 SEHNR and CDR2 FQNEAQ (reference sequence). The CDR3 spans 11 residues. This CDR3 is CASSFSDTQYF. The CDR3 DNA is TGTGCCAGCAGCTTTTCAGATACGCAGTATTTT.

The V and J genes are TRBV29-1 and TRBJ1-1, with D unclear. V lost 4 bases, J lost 11 bases, and 11 bases lay in between. Germline loops: CDR1 SQVTM, CDR2 ANQGSEA. The CDR3 loop spans 10 amino acids. The CDR3 loop is CSVVVGMAFF. CDR3 coding DNA: TGCAGCGTTGTGGTAGGGATGGCTTTCTTT.

This CDR3 is CASSTRPPASTEAFF. In DNA, the CDR3 is TGTGCCAGCAGCACTAGACCGCCGGCGAGCACTGAAGCTTTCTTT. The V and J genes are TRBV7-2 and TRBJ1-1; D remains ambiguous. CDR1 and CDR2 (germline): SGHTA, FQGNSA. The CDR3 loop spans 15 amino acids. Trimming shortened V by 5 bases and J by 4 bases, and 17 bases separated the two germline ends.

The chain couples TRBV7-2 to TRBJ2-2, with a tentative D call TRBD1 (6 bases). Trimming removed 4 bases from V and 0 bases from J, with 9 bases in between. The length of the CDR3 is 15 residues. The germline V gene has CDR1 SGHTA and CDR2 FQGNSA. CDR3 residues: CASSSGTPNTGELFF. As DNA, the CDR3 is TGTGCCAGCAGCTCCGGGACACCGAACACCGGGGAGCTGTTTTTT.

V is TRBV19 and J is TRBJ2-2, with 7 bases lining up with TRBD2. V shed 4 bases and J 6 bases; nucleotides not matched to a gene: 11. This CDR3 has 16 amino acids. Germline V gene lookup returns CDR1 LNHDA and CDR2 SQIVND (reference sequence). The CDR3 spells CASSSGGGFSAGELFF. DNA of the CDR3: TGTGCCAGTAGTAGCGGGGGAGGTTTTTCGGCCGGGGAGCTGTTTTTT. Based on the CDR3 plus reference TRBV19 and TRBJ2-2, the full variable domain is DGGITQSPKYLFRKEGQNVTLSCEQNLNHDAMYWYRQDPGQGLRLIYYSQIVNDFQKGDIAEGYSVSREKKESFPLTVTSAQKNPTAFYLCASSSGGGFSAGELFFGEGSRLTVL.

This chain joins TRBV13 and TRBJ2-7; 7 nucleotides line up with TRBD1. There are 19 residues in the CDR3. CDR1 is PRHDT, CDR2 FYEKMQ, per germline (reference sequence). Unmatched junction bases numbered 18, after V lost 1 base and J lost 3 bases. The CDR3, as DNA: TGTGCCAGCAGCTTAGCCGCGGGCAGGGGGTATAAAAACCACTACGAGCAGTACTTC. Its translation is CASSLAAGRGYKNHYEQYF.

The CDR3 coding sequence is TGTGCCAGCAGACCGGGACAGGGTGGTGAAAAACTGTTTTTT. Protein: CASRPGQGGEKLFF. The chain recombines TRBV27 with TRBJ1-4; the match to TRBD1 covers 9 bases. Germline CDR1 is MNHEY and CDR2 is SMNVEV (reference sequence). This CDR3 comprises 14 residues. The ends lost 6 bases at V and 7 bases at J; junction bases unmatched: 6. Supplemented by reference TRBV27 and TRBJ1-4, the full variable domain reads EAQVTQNPRYLITVTGKKLTVTCSQNMNHEYMSWYRQDPGLGLRQIYYSMNVEVTDKGDVPEGYKVSRKEKRNFPLILESPSPNQTSLYFCASRPGQGGEKLFFGSGTQLSVL.

V and J are TRBV6-1 and TRBJ2-7; D is possibly TRBD2 (5 bases). The CDR3 covers 15 residues. The V end lost 1 base, the J end lost 3 bases, and 13 bases lay between the germline ends. Germline V lookup: CDR1 MNHNS, CDR2 SASEGT. The CDR3 loop is CASSEGLGRGYEQYF. The CDR3 bases are TGTGCCAGCAGTGAAGGGCTAGGGAGAGGCTACGAGCAGTACTTC.

This chain links TRBV7-8 with TRBJ2-7, with D possibly matching TRBD2 (7 bases). Trimming left V 5 bases short and J 3 bases short, with 20 bases between. The CDR3 is 16 amino acids. Germline CDR1 and CDR2: SGHVS and FQNEAQ. CDR3 sequence (DNA): TGTGCCAGCAGCCCTATAGGGAGGGGGGATATCTACGAGCAGTACTTC. Translated, it gives CASSPIGRGDIYEQYF.

The chain joins TRBV29-1 to TRBJ1-1; TRBD1 matches at 8 bases. Germline-derived CDR1 and CDR2 are SQVTM and ANQGSEA. The CDR3 length is 13 residues. The V gene end was trimmed by 4 bases and the J gene end by 4 bases; junction bases not matched to a gene: 5. CDR3 loop: CSVATGVSTEAFF. CDR3 nucleotide sequence: TGCAGCGTTGCGACAGGGGTAAGCACTGAAGCTTTCTTT.

This clone is categorized as medium-sized. The chain recombines TRBV4-3 with TRBJ2-6; D might be TRBD1 (6 bases). Germline V CDR1 and CDR2: LGHNA, YSLEER. The CDR3 covers 17 residues. V lost 0 bases and J lost 0, with 9 bases in between. CDR3 DNA: TGCGCCAGCAGCCAAGAGCGGACAGTCTCTGGGGCCAACGTCCTGACTTTC. Encoded protein: CASSQERTVSGANVLTF.

V usage is TRBV19 and J usage is TRBJ2-1; tentatively, D is TRBD1 (6 bases). V was cut by 5 bases and J by 7 bases, with 12 bases left in between. This CDR3 spans 13 amino acids. Germline loops: CDR1 LNHDA, CDR2 SQIVND (reference sequence). The CDR3 spells CASSFGQFNEQFF. CDR3 bases: TGTGCCAGTAGTTTCGGACAGTTTAATGAGCAGTTCTTC.

V is TRBV18 and J is TRBJ1-4, with D unresolved. The V end lost 2 bases, the J end lost 7 bases, and 5 bases lay between the germline ends. Germline V lookup: CDR1 KGHSH, CDR2 LQKENI. The CDR3 covers 12 residues. In nucleotides, the CDR3 is TGTGCCAGCTCACCAAAGGGTGAAAAACTGTTTTTT. Translated: CASSPKGEKLFF. The full variable domain, in which reference TRBV18 and TRBJ1-4 provide the parts outside the CDR3, is NAGVMQNPRHLVRRRGQEARLRCSPMKGHSHVYWYRQLPEEGLKFMVYLQKENIIDESGMPKERFSAEFPKEGPSILRIQQVVRGDSAAYFCASSPKGEKLFFGSGTQLSVL.

The V call is TRBV28, the J call TRBJ1-2, with D uncertain. The CDR3 length is 16 residues. Germline V gene lookup returns CDR1 MDHEN and CDR2 SYDVKM. With 2 bases removed from V and 0 bases from J, the gap between germline ends came to 13 bases. CDR3 amino acids: CASSLMAEYANYGYTF. The CDR3 DNA reads TGTGCCAGCAGTTTAATGGCGGAATATGCTAACTATGGCTACACCTTC.

The chain combines TRBV18 with TRBJ2-5; 7 bases align to TRBD2. This CDR3 comprises 16 residues. Germline CDR1 reads KGHSH; CDR2 reads LQKENI. V lost 3 bases and J lost 1; bases outside the gene matches: 8. DNA of the CDR3: TGTGCCAGCTCACCCTCGTTACTAGCGTCCCAAGAGACCCAGTACTTC. It yields the protein CASSPSLLASQETQYF. Using reference TRBV18 and TRBJ2-5 for the parts outside the CDR3, the full variable domain is NAGVMQNPRHLVRRRGQEARLRCSPMKGHSHVYWYRQLPEEGLKFMVYLQKENIIDESGMPKERFSAEFPKEGPSILRIQQVVRGDSAAYFCASSPSLLASQETQYFGPGTRLLVL.

The chain is built from TRBV2 and TRBJ2-1; 8 nucleotides match TRBD2. Unmatched junction bases numbered 3, after V lost 2 bases and J lost 3 bases. The germline CDR1 and CDR2 sequences are SNHLY and FYNNEI. There are 15 residues in the CDR3. The CDR3 DNA follows: TGTGCCAGCAGTGAACTCGGGGGGGACTACAATGAGCAGTTCTTC. Protein product: CASSELGGDYNEQFF.

CDR3 region: CAWGQMNTEAFF. The CDR3 DNA sequence: TGTGCCTGGGGACAGATGAACACTGAAGCTTTCTTT. This chain links TRBV30 with TRBJ1-1, with D possibly TRBD1 on 6 matching bases. V dropped 5 bases and J dropped 0 bases, with 7 bases sitting between them. The length of the CDR3 is 12 residues. Germline lookup yields CDR1 GTSNPN and CDR2 SVGIG (reference sequence).